The 10 T cell receptor beta chains given below trace back to one sample, sequenced in a study of T cell repertoires in ileal Crohn's disease. TCRdb keeps only in-frame clones here, not all; method: immunoSEQ multiplex PCR. The sample lists thousands of clones, nearly 95% occurring once. Source material: ileal tissue. These receptors all come from an adult with Crohn's disease.

The rearrangement uses TRBV6-5 and TRBJ2-1, with 7 bases identical to TRBD2. Germline V gene data show CDR1 as MNHEY and CDR2 as SVGAGI. Unmatched junction bases numbered 4, after V lost 8 bases and J lost 0 bases. This CDR3 region has 14 residues. The CDR3 bases are TGTGCCAGCGCGGGAGCCAGCTCCTACAATGAGCAGTTCTTC. This sequence encodes CASAGASSYNEQFF.

V gene TRBV29-1 combines with J gene TRBJ1-2; D is possibly TRBD1 (6 bases). The CDR3 is made up of 14 amino acids. Trimming removed 5 bases from V and 8 bases from J, with 21 bases in between. Per the germline V gene, CDR1 is SQVTM and CDR2 is ANQGSEA. The CDR3 here is CSVRKIGGFLGYTF. DNA of the CDR3: TGCAGCGTTAGGAAGATAGGGGGATTCTTGGGCTACACCTTC. Together with reference TRBV29-1 and TRBJ1-2, the CDR3 gives the full variable domain: SAVISQKPSRDICQRGTSLTIQCQVDSQVTMMFWYRQQPGQSLTLIATANQGSEATYESGFVIDKFPISRPNLTFSTLTVSNMSPEDSSIYLCSVRKIGGFLGYTFGSGTRLTVV.

This clone appeared a single time. The chain employs TRBV30 and TRBJ2-7; D unresolved. The length of the CDR3 is 11 residues. V gave up 0 bases and J gave up 6 bases, with 6 bases separating them. The germline CDR1 and CDR2 sequences are GTSNPN and SVGIG (reference sequence). CDR3 sequence reads: CAWSVTGEQYF. Written as DNA, the CDR3 is TGTGCCTGGAGTGTTACGGGCGAGCAGTACTTC. Supplemented by reference TRBV30 and TRBJ2-7, the full variable domain reads SQTIHQWPATLVQPVGSPLSLECTVEGTSNPNLYWYRQAAGRGLQLLFYSVGIGQISSEVPQNLSASRPQDRQFILSSKKLLLSDSGFYLCAWSVTGEQYFGPGTRLTVT.

J is TRBJ1-2 and V is TRBV10-2; TRBD1 matches 9 bases. Germline lookup yields CDR1 WSHSY and CDR2 SAAADI. V lost 7 bases to trimming and J lost 8 bases; unmatched junction nucleotides: 5. This CDR3 is built from 12 residues. The CDR3, as DNA: TGCGCCAGCACGCCGGGACAGGGAGGCTACACCTTC. It encodes CASTPGQGGYTF.

The chain couples TRBV28 to TRBJ2-7, with D possibly matching TRBD2 (6 bases). Germline lookup yields CDR1 MDHEN and CDR2 SYDVKM. The CDR3 has 12 amino acids. The V end was cut by 7 bases, the J end by 2 bases, with 9 bases between. CDR3 bases: TGTGCCAGCATGGGGGGTGCCTACGAGCAGTACTTC. It yields the protein CASMGGAYEQYF.

The rearrangement links TRBV30 to TRBJ2-7; the match to TRBD2 covers 10 bases. The CDR3 is 13 amino acids. V was clipped by 7 bases and J by 5 bases; unmatched bases: 8. Germline-derived CDR1 and CDR2 are GTSNPN and SVGIG (reference sequence). CDR3 bases: TGTGCCTCCAGACTAGCGGGTTCCCACGAGCAGTACTTC. It codes for CASRLAGSHEQYF.

The rearrangement joins TRBV7-8 to TRBJ2-2; a possible D gene is TRBD2 (5 bases). The germline V and J ends were trimmed by 3 bases and 2 bases, with 7 bases remaining between them. This CDR3 is 14 amino acids long. Germline CDR1 and CDR2: SGHVS and FQNEAQ. CDR3 amino acids: CASSFRGNTGELFF. The CDR3 nucleotides are TGTGCCAGCAGCTTTCGGGGTAACACCGGGGAGCTGTTTTTT.

The V gene is TRBV7-9, the J gene TRBJ2-3, with 8 bases fitting TRBD2. Germline trimming cut 1 base from V and 3 bases from J; bases unmatched to any gene: 6. The length of the CDR3 is 16 residues. Germline V gene lookup returns CDR1 SEHNR and CDR2 FQNEAQ (reference sequence). CDR3 in amino acids: CASSLVTGGGTDTQYF. The CDR3 region has the DNA TGTGCCAGCAGCTTAGTGACGGGAGGGGGGACAGATACGCAGTATTTT.

This chain links TRBV9 with TRBJ1-4, with D possibly TRBD1 on 6 matching bases. The CDR3 is 15 residues long. V was shortened by 2 bases and J by 7 bases, with 15 bases between the two germline ends. Germline CDR1 is SGDLS and CDR2 is YYNGEE. The CDR3 sequence: CASSVATGRGEKLFF. The CDR3 bases are TGTGCCAGCAGCGTGGCGACAGGACGAGGTGAAAAACTGTTTTTT. Supplemented by reference TRBV9 and TRBJ1-4, the full variable domain reads DSGVTQTPKHLITATGQRVTLRCSPRSGDLSVYWYQQSLDQGLQFLIQYYNGEERAKGNILERFSAQQFPDLHSELNLSSLELGDSALYFCASSVATGRGEKLFFGSGTQLSVL.

The V call is TRBV5-8, the J call TRBJ2-1; 10 bases match TRBD2. The CDR3 spans 15 residues. The germline V gene encodes CDR1 SGHTS and CDR2 YDEGEE. Unmatched junction bases numbered 4, after V lost 4 bases and J lost 3 bases. The CDR3 region has the DNA TGTGCCAGCAGCATTAGCGGGAGGAGCTACAATGAGCAGTTCTTC. Protein sequence: CASSISGRSYNEQFF.